The present entry profiles one T cell receptor beta chain with its context. Germline trimming cut 5 bases from V and 1 base from J; bases unmatched to any gene: 1. This CDR3 has 15 amino acids. CDR1 MNHEY and CDR2 SMNVEV come from the germline V gene (reference sequence). The data were produced by immunoSEQ multiplex PCR, yet TCRdb's version contains in-frame clones alone and is incomplete. The table includes tens of thousands of clones, roughly 93% detected once. This entry comes from a study of stem cell transplantation in POMP-related autoinflammatory disease. The TCR was taken from a human patient with POMP-related autoinflammation and immune dysregulation (PRAID). Some T cells may have come from the graft donor. This chain connects TRBV27 to TRBJ2-6; 8 bases line up with TRBD1. Sequenced here: CD4+ T cells from PBMCs, sampled after stem cell transplantation. The CDR3 reads CASSRQGSGANVLTF. The CDR3, as DNA: TGTGCCAGCAGTAGACAGGGGTCTGGGGCCAACGTCCTGACTTTC.